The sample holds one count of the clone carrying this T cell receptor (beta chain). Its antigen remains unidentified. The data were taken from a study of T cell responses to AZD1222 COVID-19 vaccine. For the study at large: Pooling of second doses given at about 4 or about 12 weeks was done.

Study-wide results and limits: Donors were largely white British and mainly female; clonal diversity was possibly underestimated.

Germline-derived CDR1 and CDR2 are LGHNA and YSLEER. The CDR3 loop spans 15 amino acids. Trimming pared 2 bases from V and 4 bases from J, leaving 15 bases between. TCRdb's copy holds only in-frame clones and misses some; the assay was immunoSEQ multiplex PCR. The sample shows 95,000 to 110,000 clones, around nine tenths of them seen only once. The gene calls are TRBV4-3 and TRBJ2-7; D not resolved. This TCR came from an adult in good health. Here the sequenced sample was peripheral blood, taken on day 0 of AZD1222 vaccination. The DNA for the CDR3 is TGCGCCAGCAGCCAAAAGGTAACGGTCGGATACGAGCAGTACTTC. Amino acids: CASSQKVTVGYEQYF.